These T cell receptor beta chains were read from a single sample in a study of CD8+ T cells in alopecia areata. Clones were sequenced by immunoSEQ multiplex PCR, and TCRdb holds only the in-frame ones, with some missing. Counted here are 120,000 or so clones, about 51% occurring once; the ten biggest clones make up about 11%. The sequenced sample was NKG2D-low CD8+ T cells sorted from blood. Receptors originate from a human donor with alopecia areata. The CDR3 runs from the conserved cysteine through the conserved F or W. D genes are given only for firm matches. Not every row has a clone size; where given, it reads once, few, many or a size class.

TGCAGCGTTGAAGAGGGACAGGGGAGGTTTGAGCAGTTCTTC,CSVEEGQGRFEQFF,TRBV29-1,NA,TRBD1,14,TRBJ2-1
TGTGCCAGCAGCTTAGGAGGACTCTACACAGATACGCAGTATTTT,CASSLGGLYTDTQYF,TRBV7-6,NA,NA,15,TRBJ2-3
TGTGCCAGCAGCCCCTTTGGGGAGGGGAAATGGTTCTACGAGCAGTACTTC,CASSPFGEGKWFYEQYF,TRBV28,NA,TRBD2,17,TRBJ2-7
TGCAGCGTTGAGGTGGCGAACTACAATGAGCAGTTCTTC,CSVEVANYNEQFF,TRBV29-1,few,NA,13,TRBJ2-1
TGTGCCAGCAGCGCGAGACGGACAGAGATCTCCTACGAGCAGTACTTC,CASSARRTEISYEQYF,TRBV9,few,NA,16,TRBJ2-7
TGCGCCAGCAGCAACCACGAGCGGGAGACGGAAGAGACCCAGTACTTC,CASSNHERETEETQYF,TRBV5-1,NA,TRBD2,16,TRBJ2-5
TGCAGCGTGGACGGTGACCACGGCTACACCTTC,CSVDGDHGYTF,TRBV29-1,NA,NA,11,TRBJ1-2
TGTGCCAGCAGCAACCAGTACGACGAGCAGTTCTTC,CASSNQYDEQFF,TRBV27,NA,NA,12,TRBJ2-1
TGCAGCGTTACCGACCTCGGCAGCCTTGGGGAGCAGTTCTTC,CSVTDLGSLGEQFF,TRBV29-1,few,NA,14,TRBJ2-1
TGTGCCTGGAGCCTCGGGGGTACCGGGGAGCTGTTTTTT,CAWSLGGTGELFF,TRBV30,NA,NA,13,TRBJ2-2
TGTGCCAGCAGCTTAGGTTTATCTGAAGCTTTCTTT,CASSLGLSEAFF,TRBV7-9,NA,NA,12,TRBJ1-1
TGCAGCGTTCACTCGAGTCGGTCAGATACGCAGTATTTT,CSVHSSRSDTQYF,TRBV29-1,NA,NA,13,TRBJ2-3
TGTGCCTGGAGGCGCGGGAGGGCCGACACCGGGGAGCTGTTTTTT,CAWRRGRADTGELFF,TRBV30,NA,TRBD2,15,TRBJ2-2
TGTGCCAGCAGCCTAGATACCGGGGACTATCACGAGCAGTACTTC,CASSLDTGDYHEQYF,TRBV11-2,many,TRBD2,15,TRBJ2-7
TGCAGCGGCAGGGGTGGTCCCTCCTACAATGAGCAGTTCTTC,CSGRGGPSYNEQFF,TRBV29-1,NA,NA,14,TRBJ2-1
TGCAGCGCTCCGACAGATCACACAGATACGCAGTATTTT,CSAPTDHTDTQYF,TRBV29-1,few,NA,13,TRBJ2-3
TGCAGCGTCCAGACTAGTGAGAACACCGGGGAGCTGTTTTTT,CSVQTSENTGELFF,TRBV29-1,NA,NA,14,TRBJ2-2
TGTGCCTGGGTGAGCTCCTATAATTCACCCCTCCACTTT,CAWVSSYNSPLHF,TRBV30,NA,NA,13,TRBJ1-6
TGTGCCAGCAGTTTATCCCAGGGGGGCCACGAGCAGTACTTC,CASSLSQGGHEQYF,TRBV28,NA,NA,14,TRBJ2-7
TGTGCCAGCAGCTTTTCCGAGACCCAGTACTTC,CASSFSETQYF,TRBV7-9,NA,NA,11,TRBJ2-5
TGCAGCGTTGCAGCCTATACAAGCACAGATACGCAGTATTTT,CSVAAYTSTDTQYF,TRBV29-1,few,NA,14,TRBJ2-3
TGTGCCAGCAGCACACTAGCAGGAGGAGCGAATGAGCAGTTCTTC,CASSTLAGGANEQFF,TRBV27,NA,NA,15,TRBJ2-1
TGCAGCGTTATGACAGCCCTCTCCTACGAGCAGTACTTC,CSVMTALSYEQYF,TRBV29-1,NA,NA,13,TRBJ2-7
TGCAGCGTCTGGACAGGGAATACCTACGAGCAGTACTTC,CSVWTGNTYEQYF,TRBV29-1,NA,TRBD1,13,TRBJ2-7
TGTGCCAGCAAAGCGGGAGAGCAGTACTTC,CASKAGEQYF,TRBV2,NA,TRBD2,10,TRBJ2-7
TGTGCCAGCAGTTTAGTTGTAGGGACAACCTACGAGCAGTACTTC,CASSLVVGTTYEQYF,TRBV28,NA,NA,15,TRBJ2-7
TGTGCCAGCATAACTAGCGAAGCTTTCTTT,CASITSEAFF,TRBV2,NA,NA,10,TRBJ1-1
TGTGCCAGCAGTCACGCGACAGGGTCAGGAGGGTGGGACACTGAAGCTTTCTTT,CASSHATGSGGWDTEAFF,TRBV25-1,NA,TRBD1,18,TRBJ1-1
TGTGCCAGCAGCCAATCCGCCAGCTCCTACAATGAGCAGTTCTTC,CASSQSASSYNEQFF,TRBV6-5,once,NA,15,TRBJ2-1
TGCAGCTCAATCCCCCGGGGGGGGTCCTACAATGAGCAGTTCTTC,CSSIPRGGSYNEQFF,TRBV29-1,few,TRBD2,15,TRBJ2-1
TGTGCCAGCAGTTTACTCGGGACTGAAGCTTTCTTT,CASSLLGTEAFF,TRBV28,NA,NA,12,TRBJ1-1
TGCGCCAGCAGGGGATCCTACGAGCAGTACTTC,CASRGSYEQYF,TRBV5-1,NA,NA,11,TRBJ2-7
TGTGCCAGCAGTTACTCGCGCACCTTTCACTCCTACGAGCAGTACTTC,CASSYSRTFHSYEQYF,TRBV6-5,NA,NA,16,TRBJ2-7
TGTGCTAGTGCTAGCGGGGGGTACAATGAGCAGTTCTTC,CASASGGYNEQFF,TRBV12-5,NA,TRBD2,13,TRBJ2-1
TGCAGCGGACAATGGAGTTCGCGGGAGCTGTTTTTT,CSGQWSSRELFF,TRBV29-1,NA,NA,12,TRBJ2-2
TGTGCCAGCAGCCGCCCGCTAGCTGTTAACAATGAGCAGTTCTTC,CASSRPLAVNNEQFF,TRBV11-2,NA,NA,15,TRBJ2-1
TGCAGCGTTGCAACTGACAGCTTGAACACTGAAGCTTTCTTT,CSVATDSLNTEAFF,TRBV29-1,NA,NA,14,TRBJ1-1
TGTGCCAGCAGCCCGGGGCCGACCAATTCACCCCTCCACTTT,CASSPGPTNSPLHF,TRBV7-8,few,NA,14,TRBJ1-6
TGCAGCGTTGGAAAGGAAAACACCGGGGAGCTGTTTTTT,CSVGKENTGELFF,TRBV29-1,NA,NA,13,TRBJ2-2
TGTGCCAGCAGCCTCGGGACAGGGTCCTCCGAGCAGTACTTC,CASSLGTGSSEQYF,TRBV6-5,few,TRBD1,14,TRBJ2-7
TGTGCCAGCAGTTTGGGACAGAAAGCTTTCTTT,CASSLGQKAFF,TRBV28,NA,TRBD1,11,TRBJ1-1
TGTGCCAGCAACCAACAGGGGGCTGGGGCCAACGTCCTGACTTTC,CASNQQGAGANVLTF,TRBV11-2,NA,TRBD1,15,TRBJ2-6
TGTGCCAGCAGGTACTCGACAGGGGGCGAGAACACTGAAGCTTTCTTT,CASRYSTGGENTEAFF,TRBV6-6,once,TRBD1,16,TRBJ1-1
TGCGCCAGCAGCTTAGCAGGGGGCAGCAATCAGCCCCAGCATTTT,CASSLAGGSNQPQHF,TRBV5-1,few,TRBD1,15,TRBJ1-5
TGTGCCACCAGCAGTACAGGGGGCGGAGAGACCCAGTACTTC,CATSSTGGGETQYF,TRBV15,NA,TRBD1,14,TRBJ2-5
TGTGCCAGCAGTTCCCACACAGATACGCAGTATTTT,CASSSHTDTQYF,TRBV27,few,NA,12,TRBJ2-3
TGTGCCAGCAGCTTCGGGGACCCCATGAACACTGAAGCTTTCTTT,CASSFGDPMNTEAFF,TRBV7-9,NA,NA,15,TRBJ1-1
TGTACCAGCGGTGGGCCCTACACCTTC,CTSGGPYTF,TRBV9,NA,NA,9,TRBJ1-2
TGTGCCAGCACCTTAGAGGTTAGCGGCGATGAGCAGTTCTTC,CASTLEVSGDEQFF,TRBV7-2,NA,NA,14,TRBJ2-1
TGTGCCAGCAGTTACAAGGTGGAAAGCACTGAAGCTTTCTTT,CASSYKVESTEAFF,TRBV6-7,NA,NA,14,TRBJ1-1
TGCAGCGTTGAGGGACTAGCGGGACAGGGTTACGAGCAGTACTTC,CSVEGLAGQGYEQYF,TRBV29-1,once,TRBD2,15,TRBJ2-7
TGCAGCGTTGAACGACGGGGAGACACCGGGGAGCTGTTTTTT,CSVERRGDTGELFF,TRBV29-1,NA,NA,14,TRBJ2-2
TGTGCCAGCAGCTTCTCCGCTGGGACAGATACGCAGTATTTT,CASSFSAGTDTQYF,TRBV11-2,NA,NA,14,TRBJ2-3
TGTGCCAGCAGCTTTACACATGAGCAGTTCTTC,CASSFTHEQFF,TRBV5-6,NA,NA,11,TRBJ2-1
TGTGCCAGCAGCGATTCCCTCTCGCACAATGAGCAGTTCTTC,CASSDSLSHNEQFF,TRBV7-9,NA,NA,14,TRBJ2-1
TGCAGCGTCCCGGGGCCGGACACGCCGAAAATCTATGGCTACACCTTC,CSVPGPDTPKIYGYTF,TRBV29-1,few,NA,16,TRBJ1-2
TGTGCCAGCAGTTTGCGAGCTGCCCCCTACAATGAGCAGTTCTTC,CASSLRAAPYNEQFF,TRBV27,NA,NA,15,TRBJ2-1
TGTGCCAGCAGGGCCCTCAGCCAGTACTTC,CASRALSQYF,TRBV2,few,NA,10,TRBJ2-7
TGTGCCTGCCTGAAAAGGGTGGGGAACACTGAAGCTTTCTTT,CACLKRVGNTEAFF,TRBV30,NA,NA,14,TRBJ1-1
TGTGCCAGCAGCCCCACAGGGGCGACAGATACGCAGTATTTT,CASSPTGATDTQYF,TRBV14,NA,TRBD1,14,TRBJ2-3